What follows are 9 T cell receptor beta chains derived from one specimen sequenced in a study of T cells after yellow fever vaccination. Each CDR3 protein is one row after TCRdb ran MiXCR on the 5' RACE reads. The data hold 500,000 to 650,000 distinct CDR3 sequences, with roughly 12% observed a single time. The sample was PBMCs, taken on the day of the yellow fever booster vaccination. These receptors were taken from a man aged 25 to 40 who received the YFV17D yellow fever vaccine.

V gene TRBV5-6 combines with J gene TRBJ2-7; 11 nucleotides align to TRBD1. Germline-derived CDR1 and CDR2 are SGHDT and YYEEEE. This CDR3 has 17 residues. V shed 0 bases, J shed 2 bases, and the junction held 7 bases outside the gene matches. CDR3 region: CASSLAGVGQGAYEQYF. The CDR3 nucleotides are TGTGCCAGCAGCTTGGCGGGGGTGGGACAGGGGGCCTACGAGCAGTACTTC.

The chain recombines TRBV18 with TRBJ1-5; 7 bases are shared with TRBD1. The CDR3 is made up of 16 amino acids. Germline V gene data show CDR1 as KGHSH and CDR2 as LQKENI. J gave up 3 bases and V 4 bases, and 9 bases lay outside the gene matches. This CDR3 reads CASSLGDRVTNQPQHF. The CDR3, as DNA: TGTGCCAGCTCACTCGGCGACAGGGTCACCAATCAGCCCCAGCATTTT.

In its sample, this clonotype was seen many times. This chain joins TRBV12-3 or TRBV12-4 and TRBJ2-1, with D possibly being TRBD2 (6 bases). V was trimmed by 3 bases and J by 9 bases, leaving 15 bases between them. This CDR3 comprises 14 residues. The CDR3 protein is CASSFGTGAFEQFF. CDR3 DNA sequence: TGTGCCAGCAGTTTTGGTACGGGAGCATTTGAGCAGTTCTTC.

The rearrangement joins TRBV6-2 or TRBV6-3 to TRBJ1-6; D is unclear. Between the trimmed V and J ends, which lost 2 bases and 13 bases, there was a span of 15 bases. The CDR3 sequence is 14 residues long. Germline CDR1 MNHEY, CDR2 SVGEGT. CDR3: CASSYEFGIRPLHF. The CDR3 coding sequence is TGTGCCAGCAGTTACGAGTTCGGGATCAGGCCCCTCCACTTT.

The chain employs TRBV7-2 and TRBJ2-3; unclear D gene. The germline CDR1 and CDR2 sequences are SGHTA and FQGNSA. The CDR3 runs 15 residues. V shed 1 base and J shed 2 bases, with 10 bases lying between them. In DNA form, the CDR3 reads TGTGCCAGCAGCTTAGGACGGCTTCTCACAGATACGCAGTATTTT. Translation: CASSLGRLLTDTQYF.

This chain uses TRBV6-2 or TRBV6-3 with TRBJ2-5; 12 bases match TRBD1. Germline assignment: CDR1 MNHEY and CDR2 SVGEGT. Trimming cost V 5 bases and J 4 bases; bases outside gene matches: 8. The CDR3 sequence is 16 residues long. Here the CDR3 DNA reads TGTGCCAGCAGTGCGGGACAGGGGGCGCTTGGAGAGACCCAGTACTTC. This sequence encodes CASSAGQGALGETQYF.

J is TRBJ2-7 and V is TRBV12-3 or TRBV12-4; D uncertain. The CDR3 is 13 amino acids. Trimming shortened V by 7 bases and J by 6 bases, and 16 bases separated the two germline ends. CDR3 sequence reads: CASTRVLVGEQYF. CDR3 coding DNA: TGTGCCAGCACCCGAGTCCTAGTTGGCGAGCAGTACTTC.

This CDR3 reads CSVHRGTGYNEQFF. The CDR3 DNA follows: TGCAGCGTCCACAGGGGGACGGGTTACAATGAGCAGTTCTTC. This chain links TRBV29-1 with TRBJ2-1; 8 bases agree with TRBD1. After removal of 6 bases from V and 4 bases from J, the junction contained 8 bases not matched to a gene. The germline V gene has CDR1 SQVTM and CDR2 ANQGSEA. The CDR3 runs to 14 residues.

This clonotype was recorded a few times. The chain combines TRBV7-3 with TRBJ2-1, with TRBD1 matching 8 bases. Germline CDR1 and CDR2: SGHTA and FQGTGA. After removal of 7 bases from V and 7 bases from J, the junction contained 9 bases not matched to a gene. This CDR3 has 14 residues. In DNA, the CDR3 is TGTGCCAGCAAGATGGACAGGGCAAGGAATGAGCAGTTCTTC. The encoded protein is CASKMDRARNEQFF. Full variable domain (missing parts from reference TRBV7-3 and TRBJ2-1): GAGVSQTPSNKVTEKGKYVELRCDPISGHTALYWYRQSLGQGPEFLIYFQGTGAADDSGLPNDRFFAVRPEGSVSTLKIQRTERGDSAVYLCASKMDRARNEQFFGPGTRLTVL.